One sample yielded the 13 T cell receptor beta chains listed below, sequenced in a study of blood T cells in healthy people across ages. A sample-barcoded 5' primer and a J-beta primer mix were used in a second PCR of roughly 6 to 11 cycles. MiXCR, applied by TCRdb to the 5' RACE reads, yields one record per CDR3 protein. The table includes around 1.5 million distinct CDR3 sequences, approximately 60% detected once. The sequenced sample was blood. These receptors were taken from a man between 18 and 35 years old in good health.

In this sample, this clonotype turned up a few times. The genes are TRBV15 and TRBJ2-4; D gene ambiguous. This CDR3 is built from 16 residues. The germline CDR1 and CDR2 sequences are LNHNV and YYDKDF (reference sequence). Between the trimmed V and J ends, which lost 0 bases and 7 bases, there was a span of 16 bases. CDR3 in amino acids: CATSRDPPLPKNIQYF. In nucleotides, the CDR3 is TGTGCCACCAGCAGAGACCCCCCCCTGCCGAAGAACATTCAGTACTTC.

The gene calls are TRBV6-2 or TRBV6-3 and TRBJ2-5; D possibly corresponds to TRBD2 (5 bases). Germline V gives CDR1 MNHEY, CDR2 SVGEGT. CDR3 length: 11 amino acids. Deletions cut 7 bases from V and 3 bases from J, with 6 bases between. DNA of the CDR3: TGTGCCAGCATGAGGGAAGAGACCCAGTACTTC. Translated: CASMREETQYF.

The chain links TRBV10-3 to TRBJ1-2, with 7 positions matching TRBD1. CDR3 size: 13 residues. V lost 10 bases to trimming and J lost 1 base; unmatched junction nucleotides: 6. Germline CDR1 reads ENHRY; CDR2 reads SYGVKD. The DNA for the CDR3 is TGTGCCACCGGACAGGAGGGTAACTATGGCTACACCTTC. It encodes CATGQEGNYGYTF.

V usage is TRBV7-2 and J usage is TRBJ2-5; 11 nucleotides line up with TRBD2. Germline CDR1 reads SGHTA; CDR2 reads FQGNSA. The V segment lost 5 bases and the J segment 5 bases; nucleotides outside the gene matches: 10. The CDR3 contains 16 residues. The CDR3 DNA follows: TGTGCCAGCAGCACTCTAGCGGGGGGACCTCGGGAGACCCAGTACTTC. It yields the protein CASSTLAGGPRETQYF.

The chain is built from TRBV6-2 or TRBV6-3 and TRBJ2-4; TRBD2 might be the D (6 bases). This CDR3 region has 13 residues. The V end lost 2 bases, the J end lost 6 bases, and 8 bases lay between the germline ends. CDR1 is MNHEY and CDR2 is SVGEGT in the germline V gene. The CDR3 DNA sequence: TGTGCCAGCAGTTACGATAGCGGAAACATTCAGTACTTC. Residues: CASSYDSGNIQYF.

V usage is TRBV11-2 and J usage is TRBJ2-3, with D possibly TRBD1 on 5 matching bases. The CDR3 contains 15 residues. CDR1 SGHAT and CDR2 FQNNGV come from the germline V gene. The V end lost 0 bases, the J end lost 5 bases, and 12 bases lay between the germline ends. This CDR3 reads CASSLEARVLDTQYF. CDR3 DNA: TGTGCCAGCAGCTTAGAGGCCAGGGTGTTAGATACGCAGTATTTT.

This clonotype was recorded a few times. This chain connects TRBV11-2 to TRBJ2-5; D not certain. The CDR3 is 15 amino acids. The germline CDR1 and CDR2 sequences are SGHAT and FQNNGV. The V end lost 3 bases, the J end lost 5 bases, and 16 bases lay between the germline ends. CDR3 sequence reads: CASSFGFRSGETQYF. CDR3 in DNA: TGTGCCAGCAGCTTCGGGTTTCGTAGTGGGGAGACCCAGTACTTC.

The gene calls are TRBV6-2 or TRBV6-3 and TRBJ1-5; tentatively, D is TRBD1 (6 bases). The CDR3 sequence is 18 residues long. In germline, CDR1 is MNHEY, CDR2 SVGEGT. Trimming took 2 bases from V and 3 from J, leaving 20 bases between them. The CDR3 DNA is TGTGCCAGCAGTTACGAGGTGGGGGGGGCGAAGTTCAATCAGCCCCAGCATTTT. Residues: CASSYEVGGAKFNQPQHF.

The rearrangement joins TRBV4-1 to TRBJ2-7; D ambiguous. V was shortened by 0 bases and J by 0 bases, with 15 bases between the two germline ends. This CDR3 has 17 residues. Germline V CDR1 and CDR2: MGHRA, YSYEKL. The CDR3 nucleotides read TGCGCCAGCAGCCAAGAAGGGTCCCAATTTAGCTCCTACGAGCAGTACTTC. Translation gives CASSQEGSQFSSYEQYF.

J is TRBJ1-1 and V is TRBV4-1; 10 bases are shared with TRBD1. From germline, CDR1 is MGHRA and CDR2 YSYEKL. V was clipped by 0 bases and J by 1 base; unmatched bases: 5. The CDR3 contains 17 residues. The CDR3 coding sequence is TGCGCCAGCAGCCAAGATCAAGGGGACAGGGGGAACACTGAAGCTTTCTTT. Encoded protein: CASSQDQGDRGNTEAFF.

V and J are TRBV20-1 and TRBJ2-3; 9 bases are shared with TRBD2. The germline CDR1 and CDR2 sequences are DFQATT and SNEGSKA (reference sequence). The CDR3 totals 14 residues. Losses at the gene ends were 3 bases for V and 4 bases for J; bases not matched to a gene: 5. CDR3 nucleotide sequence: TGCAGTGCTAGTAGCGGGAGATGGTCAGATACGCAGTATTTT. Translated, it gives CSASSGRWSDTQYF.

This chain joins TRBV6-6 and TRBJ2-3; 7 nucleotides match TRBD1. Germline V gives CDR1 MNHNY, CDR2 SVGAGI (reference sequence). This CDR3 spans 14 amino acids. The junction had 6 bases not matched to a gene; V was cut back by 5 bases and J by 4 bases. CDR3 nucleotide sequence: TGTGCCAGCAGTAGACAGGGTCTTCCAGATACGCAGTATTTT. It codes for CASSRQGLPDTQYF.

J is TRBJ1-4 and V is TRBV6-1, with a weak D call TRBD1 (5 bases). CDR3 length: 16 amino acids. The V and J ends lost 7 bases and 3 bases respectively, with 18 bases between them. Germline-derived CDR1 and CDR2 are MNHNS and SASEGT. The chain's CDR3 is CASTSRGREANEKLFF. CDR3 DNA: TGTGCCAGCACTTCTAGGGGCCGGGAGGCTAATGAAAAACTGTTTTTT.